Listed here are 28 T cell receptor beta chains from one sample, sequenced in a study of T cell repertoires in cytomegalovirus infection (dated by TCRdb to about 2019). Sequenced on an Illumina HiSeq 1500. The public reads were reprocessed in TCRdb via fastp at Q25 and MiXCR, keeping in-frame beta chains. CDR3 protein sequences are deduplicated, and each keeps its most common genes and DNA. Recorded for this sample are under 200,000 distinct CDR3 sequences; 28% of them occurred a single time. Approximately 30% of the sample goes to the ten largest clones. Sequenced input: PBMCs. The receptors stem from a human donor in good health (CMV status not recorded). Some clones in this sample may be carry-over from other donors' samples.

This clonotype was observed many times. The V and J genes are TRBV7-6 and TRBJ2-1; weak D call: TRBD2 (6 bases). This CDR3 contains 17 residues. CDR1 is SGHVS and CDR2 is FNYEAQ in the germline V gene. Trimming stripped 3 bases from V and 4 bases from J, with 19 bases between. The CDR3 coding sequence is TGTGCCAGCAGCTTTGCACCCGGAGGGCCCTCTTACAATGAGCAGTTCTTC. It translates to CASSFAPGGPSYNEQFF.

The rearrangement links TRBV6-6 to TRBJ1-1, with 7 bases that match TRBD1. The V and J ends lost 2 bases and 6 bases, in that order; junction bases with no gene match: 6. The CDR3 runs to 14 residues. CDR1 is MNHNY, CDR2 SVGAGI, per germline (reference sequence). The CDR3 region is CASSYPGQGAEAFF. The CDR3 coding sequence is TGTGCCAGCAGTTACCCCGGGCAGGGGGCTGAAGCTTTCTTT.

The genes are TRBV6-8 and TRBJ1-1; D may be TRBD1 (6 bases). Trimming left V 0 bases short and J 7 bases short, with 15 bases between. CDR3 size: 15 residues. In germline, CDR1 is MNHGY, CDR2 SAAAGT. In DNA, the CDR3 is TGTGCCAGCAGTTACTCGAGGGGGGGAGGTGGTGAAGCTTTCTTT. This sequence encodes CASSYSRGGGGEAFF.

The chain employs TRBV12-3 or TRBV12-4 and TRBJ1-2; weak D call: TRBD1 (6 bases). Deletions cut 10 bases from V and 8 bases from J, with 20 bases between. The CDR3 is 13 residues long. In DNA form, the CDR3 reads TGTGCCACCCTGGGGGGCGCCCTAAACGGCTACACCTTC. Its protein is CATLGGALNGYTF.

This clonotype was seen only a few times. The rearrangement uses TRBV6-2 or TRBV6-3 and TRBJ1-2; 8 positions match TRBD1. With V trimmed by 5 bases and J by 2 bases, 4 bases remained unmatched. The CDR3 has 14 amino acids. Germline V gives CDR1 MNHEY, CDR2 SVGEGT. The CDR3 spells CASSGDRRNYGYTF. In DNA, the CDR3 is TGTGCCAGCAGTGGGGACAGGAGGAACTATGGCTACACCTTC.

The J gene is TRBJ1-1, the V gene TRBV29-1, with D possibly being TRBD1 (5 bases). This CDR3 contains 14 residues. CDR1 SQVTM and CDR2 ANQGSEA come from the germline V gene. V was shortened by 4 bases and J by 5 bases, with 17 bases between the two germline ends. CDR3 amino acids: CSVVRRGLITEAFF. As DNA, the CDR3 is TGCAGCGTTGTAAGGAGGGGACTCATAACTGAAGCTTTCTTT.

This clonotype was recorded a few times. The chain uses TRBV7-8 and TRBJ2-5, with D uncertain. Germline loops: CDR1 SGHVS, CDR2 FQNEAQ. The CDR3 length is 16 residues. The V end lost 5 bases, the J end lost 5 bases, and 21 bases lay between the germline ends. DNA for the CDR3: TGTGCCAGCAGCCTTTATGGCAGTTCGGACCCGGAGACCCAGTACTTC. Translated, it gives CASSLYGSSDPETQYF.

A remark on this clonotype: This may arise from a read error, as a much more abundant clone is one base away. The chain links TRBV20-1 to TRBJ1-5; no reliable D call. Germline V gene data show CDR1 as DFQATT and CDR2 as SNEGSKA (reference sequence). This CDR3 contains 13 residues. V shed 0 bases and J shed 0 bases, with 3 bases lying between them. The CDR3 loop is CSARDDSNQPQHF. The CDR3 DNA reads as TGCAGTGCTAGAGACGATAGCAATCAGCCCCAGCATTTT.

At least ten counts were recorded for this clonotype. The CDR3: CASSLGSTGELFF. The DNA for the CDR3 is TGTGCCAGCAGCTTAGGTAGCACCGGGGAGCTGTTTTTT. The V gene is TRBV7-3, the J gene TRBJ2-2; D not certain. V was shortened by 2 bases and J by 4 bases, with 5 bases between the two germline ends. There are 13 residues in the CDR3. Germline CDR1 and CDR2: SGHTA and FQGTGA.

This rearrangement joins TRBV7-9 to TRBJ2-5; 11 bases match TRBD2. Trimming at V came to 4 bases and at J to 7 bases, leaving 8 bases not matched to a gene. The CDR3 extends over 15 amino acids. CDR1 is SEHNR, CDR2 FQNEAQ, per germline (reference sequence). The chain's CDR3 is CASSSGTSGFGTQYF. For the CDR3, the DNA is TGTGCCAGCAGCTCCGGGACTAGCGGCTTCGGGACCCAGTACTTC.

In DNA, the CDR3 is TGTGCCAGCAGCTTAACTAGAGTGTCCAATGAGCAGTTCTTC. Amino acid sequence: CASSLTRVSNEQFF. V gene TRBV7-3 combines with J gene TRBJ2-1; D gene unclear. Trimming cost V 0 bases and J 6 bases, with 9 bases left between them. The length of the CDR3 is 14 residues. Germline CDR1 SGHTA, CDR2 FQGTGA.

This sequence joins TRBV2 and TRBJ1-2; 8 bases are a match to TRBD1. The ends lost 5 bases at V and 4 bases at J; junction bases unmatched: 9. Germline CDR1 is SNHLY and CDR2 is FYNNEI. The CDR3 extends over 15 amino acids. In DNA form, the CDR3 reads TGTGCCAGCAGTCAGATCCAGACAGGGGTCTATGGCTACACCTTC. It specifies CASSQIQTGVYGYTF.

This clonotype occurred many times. Here the CDR3 reads CASSLGGDDEKLFF. In nucleotides, the CDR3 is TGTGCCAGCAGCTTAGGAGGGGACGATGAAAAACTGTTTTTT. This chain links TRBV11-2 with TRBJ1-4; TRBD1 is a possible D gene (5 bases). Germline V lookup: CDR1 SGHAT, CDR2 FQNNGV. V was trimmed by 1 base and J by 6 bases, leaving 9 bases between them. The CDR3 spans 14 residues.

The chain carries TRBV5-1 and TRBJ1-6, with unresolved D. The length of the CDR3 is 13 residues. In germline, CDR1 is SGHRS, CDR2 YFSETQ. Deletions cut 5 bases from V and 7 bases from J, with 10 bases between. In nucleotides, the CDR3 is TGCGCCAGCAGGGAGGGCTGGAATTCACCCCTCCACTTT. As protein: CASREGWNSPLHF.

This clonotype appeared many times. The chain links TRBV4-3 to TRBJ1-1; no reliable D call. The germline V and J ends were trimmed by 1 base and 0 bases, with 15 bases remaining between them. The CDR3 sequence is 17 residues long. Germline assignment: CDR1 LGHNA and CDR2 YSLEER. The CDR3, as DNA: TGCGCCAGCAGCCAAGGACACCCACTTATCATGAACACTGAAGCTTTCTTT. It is translated as CASSQGHPLIMNTEAFF.

The rearrangement joins TRBV19 to TRBJ1-4; tentative D call: TRBD1 (6 bases). The V end lost 7 bases, the J end lost 5 bases, and 14 bases lay between the germline ends. The CDR3 contains 14 residues. CDR1 is LNHDA and CDR2 is SQIVND in the germline V gene (reference sequence). CDR3 sequence (DNA): TGTGCCAGTATGGGAGGACAGAGAAATGAAAAACTGTTTTTT. It translates to CASMGGQRNEKLFF.

This clonotype was detected ten times or more. V is TRBV7-2 and J is TRBJ2-2; the match to TRBD1 covers 9 bases. J lost 6 bases, V lost 5 bases, and 19 bases had no gene match. This CDR3 has 19 amino acids. The germline V gene encodes CDR1 SGHTA and CDR2 FQGNSA. CDR3 protein: CASSPSIIPGQGRSGELFF. The CDR3, as DNA: TGTGCCAGCAGCCCTAGTATTATCCCGGGACAGGGACGATCCGGGGAGCTGTTTTTT.

At least ten counts were recorded for this clonotype. The chain combines TRBV7-2 with TRBJ1-1, with TRBD1 matching 9 bases. This CDR3 has 15 residues. The junction had 4 bases not matched to a gene; V was cut back by 1 base and J by 4 bases. The germline CDR1 and CDR2 sequences are SGHTA and FQGNSA. The chain's CDR3 is CASSLDRGLGTEAFF. As DNA, the CDR3 is TGTGCCAGCAGCTTAGACAGGGGGCTCGGCACTGAAGCTTTCTTT.

This clonotype was observed a few times. The chain uses TRBV29-1 and TRBJ2-5; 7 bases are shared with TRBD1. This CDR3 comprises 16 residues. CDR1 is SQVTM and CDR2 is ANQGSEA in the germline V gene. Trimming at V came to 6 bases and at J to 1 base, leaving 14 bases not matched to a gene. The CDR3 loop is CSVPTPSGQSQETQYF. The CDR3 DNA sequence: TGCAGCGTGCCTACCCCTTCGGGACAGTCCCAAGAGACCCAGTACTTC.

This clonotype has just a few counts. The chain uses TRBV7-2 and TRBJ2-5; either TRBD1 or TRBD2 may supply D (5 bases each). Germline V lookup: CDR1 SGHTA, CDR2 FQGNSA. The CDR3 is 14 residues long. Deletions cut 4 bases from V and 5 bases from J, with 14 bases between. The CDR3 here is CASSSLVGDETQYF. The CDR3 DNA sequence: TGTGCCAGCAGCTCACTAGTAGGGGACGAGACCCAGTACTTC.

The J gene is TRBJ2-7, the V gene TRBV7-2; possible D gene TRBD2, 7 bases. V lost 3 bases and J 4 bases, leaving 13 bases between the germline ends. Germline CDR1 reads SGHTA; CDR2 reads FQGNSA. This CDR3 has 14 residues. CDR3 in DNA: TGTGCCAGCAGCTTCCCGGGGGGCCTATACGAGCAGTACTTC. Its translation: CASSFPGGLYEQYF.

The V and J genes are TRBV6-2 or TRBV6-3 and TRBJ1-2, with D possibly being TRBD1 (6 bases). V gave up 5 bases and J gave up 3 bases, with 13 bases separating them. Germline V gives CDR1 MNHEY, CDR2 SVGEGT. The CDR3 totals 14 residues. The CDR3 bases are TGTGCCAGCAGTACATTGACAGGAGACTATGGCTACACCTTC. Its translation is CASSTLTGDYGYTF.

This clonotype was seen a handful of times. The rearrangement joins TRBV2 to TRBJ1-5, with 9 bases lining up with TRBD1. Germline V gives CDR1 SNHLY, CDR2 FYNNEI. The V segment lost 2 bases and the J segment 0 bases; nucleotides outside the gene matches: 23. This CDR3 has 23 residues. CDR3 protein: CASSEQVGTGRGGSALSNQPQHF. For the CDR3, the DNA is TGTGCCAGCAGTGAACAGGTGGGGACAGGGAGAGGGGGTTCGGCCCTTAGCAATCAGCCCCAGCATTTT.

This clonotype showed up just a few times. The rearrangement joins TRBV15 to TRBJ2-7; either TRBD1 or TRBD2 may fit D (5 bases each). The V end was cut by 8 bases, the J end by 0 bases, with 20 bases between. CDR1 is LNHNV, CDR2 YYDKDF, per germline (reference sequence). The CDR3 has 16 residues. DNA of the CDR3: TGTGCCACCGCGCAAGTGGGGGAGAGGAGCTCCTACGAGCAGTACTTC. This codes for CATAQVGERSSYEQYF.

Concerning this clonotype itself: An end of the junction differs from the germline gene, which may be a read error. This rearrangement joins TRBV5-1 to TRBJ1-6; D is undetermined. The CDR3 has 15 residues. Germline-derived CDR1 and CDR2 are SGHRS and YFSETQ. The CDR3 loop reads CACSLDAGSGSPLHF. The CDR3 DNA is TGCGCCTGCAGCTTGGATGCGGGTAGTGGTTCACCCCTCCACTTT.

The chain combines TRBV7-2 with TRBJ2-2; 10 bases are a match to TRBD2. V shed 4 bases, J shed 5 bases, and the junction held 4 bases outside the gene matches. The CDR3 loop spans 15 amino acids. In germline, CDR1 is SGHTA, CDR2 FQGNSA. CDR3 sequence reads: CASSSLTSGTGELFF. For the CDR3, the DNA is TGTGCCAGCAGCTCACTGACTAGCGGGACCGGGGAGCTGTTTTTT. Based on the CDR3 plus reference TRBV7-2 and TRBJ2-2, the full variable domain is GAGVSQSPSNKVTEKGKDVELRCDPISGHTALYWYRQSLGQGLEFLIYFQGNSAPDKSGLPSDRFSAERTGGSVSTLTIQRTQQEDSAVYLCASSSLTSGTGELFFGEGSRLTVL.

This clonotype has a handful of counts. The rearrangement joins TRBV7-8 to TRBJ2-5; weak D call: TRBD1 (6 bases). CDR3 length: 16 amino acids. The V gene lost 5 bases and the J gene lost 3 bases, with 19 bases spanning the gap. The germline V gene encodes CDR1 SGHVS and CDR2 FQNEAQ. The chain's CDR3 is CASSAALLGGKETQYF. The DNA for the CDR3 is TGTGCCAGCAGCGCCGCCCTCTTAGGGGGTAAAGAGACCCAGTACTTC. Complete variable domain (other parts from reference TRBV7-8 and TRBJ2-5): GAGVSQSPRYKVAKRGQDVALRCDPISGHVSLFWYQQALGQGPEFLTYFQNEAQLDKSGLPSDRFFAERPEGSVSTLKIQRTQQEDSAVYLCASSAALLGGKETQYFGPGTRLLVL.

DNA for the CDR3: TGTGCCAGCTCACCAGGCTTATCGTCGTACTCTGGAAACACCATATATTTT. Its translation: CASSPGLSSYSGNTIYF. The chain is built from TRBV18 and TRBJ1-3; D gene uncertain. The germline V gene has CDR1 KGHSH and CDR2 LQKENI. The V end was cut by 2 bases, the J end by 0 bases, with 14 bases between. The length of the CDR3 is 17 residues. Variable domain in full (rest from reference TRBV18 and TRBJ1-3): NAGVMQNPRHLVRRRGQEARLRCSPMKGHSHVYWYRQLPEEGLKFMVYLQKENIIDESGMPKERFSAEFPKEGPSILRIQQVVRGDSAAYFCASSPGLSSYSGNTIYFGEGSWLTVV.